Listed below are T cell receptor beta chains from one sample, sequenced in a study of early T cells in non-severe SARS-CoV-2 infection. TCRdb reprocessed the 5' RACE reads with MiXCR, giving one entry per CDR3 protein. The sample gives tens of thousands of distinct CDR3 sequences, roughly 8.8% of which show up once; more than 20% is in the top ten. The sequencing input was whole blood. The receptors come from an adult who was a healthcare worker with PCR-confirmed SARS-CoV-2 infection or an uninfected control (not recorded which). CDR3s include the opening cysteine and the closing phenylalanine or tryptophan. The order of the fields is J gene, V gene, CDR3 protein.

TRBJ2-1,TRBV10-3,CAISVDRSSYNEQFF
TRBJ2-1,TRBV3-1,CASSLRGRGLFF
TRBJ2-3,TRBV12-3/TRBV12-4,CASTYEGNTQYF
TRBJ1-2,TRBV7-9,CASSPERAGYTF
TRBJ1-5,TRBV2,CASSAQVLQPQHF
TRBJ2-3,TRBV11-1,CASSPKGWTDTQYF
TRBJ2-5,TRBV5-1,CASSLSSYQETQYF
TRBJ1-1,TRBV12-5,CASGLAGNTEAFF
TRBJ2-1,TRBV6-2/TRBV6-3,CASRTLAGGDSYNEQFF
TRBJ2-1,TRBV4-1,CASRPGSSYNEQFF
TRBJ2-7,TRBV4-2,CASSQAWRITYEQYF
TRBJ1-4,TRBV4-1,CASSPDRAANEKLFF
TRBJ2-5,TRBV11-1,CASSLTRDRGRETQYF
TRBJ2-3,TRBV11-3,CASSHSAGDDTQYF
TRBJ1-2,TRBV20-1,CSASVPYGYTF
TRBJ2-3,TRBV5-1,CASSLDSPSTDTQYF
TRBJ2-2,TRBV3-1,CASSQTSGVPGELFF
TRBJ2-7,TRBV11-1,CASSLVSGPSSLEQYF
TRBJ2-1,TRBV10-3,CAIRNGQGNNEQFF
TRBJ1-1,TRBV3-1,CASSQDRGQEAFF
TRBJ2-7,TRBV13,CASRPGGFSYEQYF
TRBJ1-4,TRBV7-9,CASSRRGPNEKLFF
TRBJ2-7,TRBV4-1,CASSQTTRASDEQYF
TRBJ2-5,TRBV10-3,CAISESRVETQYF
TRBJ2-7,TRBV11-1,CASGAGSLRHEQYF
TRBJ2-7,TRBV2,CASSTSRDTSYEQYF